Following are 7 T cell receptor beta chains from one sample sequenced in a study of T-cell reconstitution after alpha-beta-depleted transplantation in children. Using unique molecular identifiers, the investigators prepared the TCRbeta library. MiXCR was run by TCRdb on the PCR reads, yielding one entry per CDR3 protein. This sample has around 380,000 distinct CDR3 sequences; roughly 10% occur once, and the top ten carry roughly 5.1%. Here the sequenced sample was PBMCs from the stem cell graft donor, taken from the stem cell graft. These receptors were taken from a human donor who donated a stem cell graft to a child with acute myeloid leukemia.

The sample holds many counts of this clonotype. This chain connects TRBV10-3 to TRBJ2-5; 7 bases agree with TRBD1. Germline V gene data show CDR1 as ENHRY and CDR2 as SYGVKD. V lost 10 bases, J lost 2 bases, and 7 bases stayed unmatched. The CDR3 is 13 amino acids. The CDR3 region has the DNA TGTGCCACCGAACAGGGGAATCAAGAGACCCAGTACTTC. Translating it yields CATEQGNQETQYF.

The table lists this clonotype with a few counts. The genes are TRBV7-9 and TRBJ1-2, with no clear D. V was clipped by 5 bases and J by 7 bases, with 17 bases between them. Germline loops: CDR1 SEHNR, CDR2 FQNEAQ (reference sequence). The CDR3 loop spans 14 amino acids. The CDR3: CASSPRVAAGGYTF. The CDR3 DNA reads as TGTGCCAGCAGCCCACGAGTCGCGGCGGGTGGCTACACCTTC.

This clonotype was counted between two and nine times. V and J are TRBV20-1 and TRBJ2-5; unclear D gene. CDR3 length: 13 amino acids. Germline V CDR1 and CDR2: DFQATT, SNEGSKA (reference sequence). Trimming took 2 bases from V and 2 from J, leaving 9 bases between them. In DNA form, the CDR3 reads TGCAGTGCTAGACAGGACGTACAAGAGACCCAGTACTTC. Protein product: CSARQDVQETQYF.

This clonotype came up a few times. The rearrangement links TRBV11-2 to TRBJ1-1; D not resolved. Looked up from germline, CDR1 is SGHAT and CDR2 is FQNNGV. V dropped 0 bases and J dropped 13 bases, with 6 bases sitting between them. This CDR3 is 10 amino acids long. CDR3 nucleotides: TGTGCCAGCAGCTTAGAGGCTCTTTTCTTT. Translating gives CASSLEALFF. The full variable domain, with the rest looked up from reference TRBV11-2 and TRBJ1-1, is EAGVAQSPRYKIIEKRQSVAFWCNPISGHATLYWYQQILGQGPKLLIQFQNNGVVDDSQLPKDRFSAERLKGVDSTLKIQPAKLEDSAVYLCASSLEALFFGQGTRLTVV.

This clonotype came up a few times. This rearrangement joins TRBV7-2 to TRBJ2-3; TRBD1 might be the D (5 bases). V was cut by 4 bases and J by 5 bases, with 16 bases left in between. The CDR3 sequence is 15 residues long. Germline V gives CDR1 SGHTA, CDR2 FQGNSA. The CDR3 nucleotides read TGTGCCAGCAGCTCAGACAGAGTGATTCTAGATACGCAGTATTTT. It translates to CASSSDRVILDTQYF.

Here the CDR3 DNA reads TGTGCCAGCAGTGAAGCGGGGGGGTGGAGTCCTACCTACGAGCAGTACTTC. This gives the protein CASSEAGGWSPTYEQYF. The chain joins TRBV6-1 to TRBJ2-7, with 7 bases lining up with TRBD2. The CDR3 is 17 amino acids. V lost 0 bases, J lost 2 bases, and 10 bases stayed unmatched. Germline CDR1 MNHNS, CDR2 SASEGT.

J is TRBJ1-5 and V is TRBV6-5, with 7 positions matching TRBD1. This CDR3 contains 15 residues. CDR1 MNHEY and CDR2 SVGAGI come from the germline V gene. J gave up 5 bases and V 0 bases, and 4 bases lay outside the gene matches. The CDR3 spells CASSYSRQGHQPQHF. CDR3 nucleotides: TGTGCCAGCAGTTACTCGCGACAGGGTCATCAGCCCCAGCATTTT.